This record covers a single T cell receptor beta chain. Its antigen is not known. Authors' methods: ImmunoSEQ sequences covered only the junction and lacked quality scores; filtering therefore differed. Profiled with immunoSEQ multiplex PCR; TCRdb holds only in-frame clones, not every one. D and trimming come from the DNA, and the V and J calls and clone size come from that table. The table lists about 640,000 clones, about 78% of them singletons. Both subsets, CD45RA+ naive and CD45RA-negative memory, were split from the CD4+ cells. This specimen comes from a study of shared clonotypes between healthy human individuals. Findings and limits, study-wide: The study's rarefaction showed incomplete sorted-subset sequencing despite large depth.

Sequencing used memory CD4+ T cells sorted from blood. Subset indicated: CD45RA-negative fraction. The receptor was isolated from a woman younger than 45 in good health.

The CDR3 nucleotides read TGTGCCAGCCGAATACAGAACAATGAGCAGTTCTTC. As protein: CASRIQNNEQFF. This chain links TRBV28 with TRBJ2-1; D gene uncertain. The CDR3 spans 12 residues. Germline CDR1 reads MDHEN; CDR2 reads SYDVKM. V was clipped by 8 bases and J by 5 bases, with 10 bases between them. The variable domain in full, completed from reference TRBV28 and TRBJ2-1, reads DVKVTQSSRYLVKRTGEKVFLECVQDMDHENMFWYRQDPGLGLRLIYFSYDVKMKEKGDIPEGYSVSREKKERFSLILESASTNQTSMYLCASRIQNNEQFFGPGTRLTVL.